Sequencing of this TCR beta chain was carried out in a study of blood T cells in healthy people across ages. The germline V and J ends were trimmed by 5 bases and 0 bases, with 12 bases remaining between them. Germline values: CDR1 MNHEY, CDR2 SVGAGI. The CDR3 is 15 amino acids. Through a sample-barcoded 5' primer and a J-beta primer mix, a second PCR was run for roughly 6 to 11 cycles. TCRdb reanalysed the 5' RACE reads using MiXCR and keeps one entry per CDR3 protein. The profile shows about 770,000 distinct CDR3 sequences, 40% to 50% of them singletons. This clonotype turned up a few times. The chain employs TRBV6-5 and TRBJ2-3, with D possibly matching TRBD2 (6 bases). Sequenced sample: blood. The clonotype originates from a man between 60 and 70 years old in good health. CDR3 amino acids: CASSPGLSSTDTQYF. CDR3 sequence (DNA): TGTGCCAGCAGTCCGGGACTCTCTAGCACAGATACGCAGTATTTT.